The T cell receptor beta chain described here comes from a study of T cell repertoires in aging, cancer and after chemotherapy. Study background: Donor ages fell into six groups from 30 or younger up to 70 or older. Healthy donor repertoires were recorded over several months to years and showed clear clonal overlap.

The template was genomic DNA from peripheral blood, not RNA. TRB rearrangements spanning V, D and J were amplified using mixed TRB-A/B primers. TCRdb redid the calling of the multiplex PCR reads with MiXCR, one entry per CDR3 protein. The sample lists over 4,500 distinct CDR3 sequences; roughly 30% were seen once. Study-wide results and caveats: Immunological memory after chemotherapy cannot be judged from the repertoire data. In each cancer cohort, median generation probability increased across chemotherapy, suggesting thymic output rebounded.

This clonotype was picked up a small number of times. Its antigen is as yet unknown. The CDR3 runs to 16 residues. The germline V and J ends were trimmed by 2 bases and 1 base, with 11 bases remaining between them. In germline, CDR1 is MNHEY, CDR2 SMNVEV (reference sequence). The V gene is TRBV27, the J gene TRBJ2-2; no definite D call. The sequencing input was blood. The clonotype originates from a human donor in good health. The CDR3 here is CASSLLGSWNTGELFF. CDR3 nucleotide sequence: TGTGCCAGCAGTTTACTGGGCAGCTGGAACACCGGGGAGCTGTTTTTT.